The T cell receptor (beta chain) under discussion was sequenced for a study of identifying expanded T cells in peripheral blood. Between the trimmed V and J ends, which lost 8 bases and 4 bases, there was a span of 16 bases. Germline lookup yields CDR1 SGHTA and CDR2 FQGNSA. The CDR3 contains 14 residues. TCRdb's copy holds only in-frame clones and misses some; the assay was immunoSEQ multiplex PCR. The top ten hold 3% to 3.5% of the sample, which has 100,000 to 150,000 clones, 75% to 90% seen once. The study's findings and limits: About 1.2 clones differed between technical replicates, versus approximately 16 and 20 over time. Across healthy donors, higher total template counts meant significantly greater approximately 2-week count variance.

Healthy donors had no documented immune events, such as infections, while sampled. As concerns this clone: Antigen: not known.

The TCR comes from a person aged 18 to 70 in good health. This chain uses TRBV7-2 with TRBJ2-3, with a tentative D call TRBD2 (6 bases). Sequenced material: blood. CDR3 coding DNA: TGTGCCAGCTCCTGGGGGACTGTTGCAGATACGCAGTATTTT. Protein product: CASSWGTVADTQYF.